This paragraph reports one T cell receptor (beta chain). Its cognate antigen is unknown. The data originate from a study of blood T cells in healthy people across ages. Study-wide results and caveats: Conclusively comparing naive with antigen-experienced cells was impossible with unsorted PBMCs. The recorded TCR beta diversity per million T cells decreased in a roughly linear manner with age.

CDR3 length: 13 amino acids. Trimming left V 5 bases short and J 4 bases short, with 11 bases between. It was with a sample-barcoded 5' primer and a J-beta primer mix that a second PCR of roughly 6 to 11 cycles was run. Every cDNA was tagged by a template-switch adaptor with 12 random nucleotides. Using its own MiXCR run on the 5' RACE reads, TCRdb lists one record per CDR3 protein. The table has approximately 940,000 distinct CDR3 sequences, around 48% seen once. The sample was blood. This TCR derives from a man between 25 and 39 years old in good health. The J gene is TRBJ1-1, the V gene TRBV12-3 or TRBV12-4, with D possibly matching TRBD1 (6 bases). The CDR3 region is CASSGGGTTEAFF. The CDR3 coding sequence is TGTGCCAGCAGTGGAGGGGGAACCACTGAAGCTTTCTTT.